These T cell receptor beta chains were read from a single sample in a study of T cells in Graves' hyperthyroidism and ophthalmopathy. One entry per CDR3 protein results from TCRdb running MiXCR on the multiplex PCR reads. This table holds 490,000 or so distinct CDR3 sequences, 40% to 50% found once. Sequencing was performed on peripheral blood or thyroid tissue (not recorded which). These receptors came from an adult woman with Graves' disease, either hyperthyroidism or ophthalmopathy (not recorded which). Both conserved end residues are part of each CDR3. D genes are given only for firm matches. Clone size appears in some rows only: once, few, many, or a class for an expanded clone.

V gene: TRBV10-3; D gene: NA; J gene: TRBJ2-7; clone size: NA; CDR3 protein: CASRALEGPYEQYF; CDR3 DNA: TGTGCCAGCAGGGCCCTAGAGGGTCCCTACGAGCAGTACTTC
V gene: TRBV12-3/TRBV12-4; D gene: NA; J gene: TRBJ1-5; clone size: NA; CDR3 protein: CASSLGGGRATQETQHF; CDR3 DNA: TGTGCCAGCAGTTTGGGAGGCGGGAGGGCCACTCAAGAGACCCAGCATTTT
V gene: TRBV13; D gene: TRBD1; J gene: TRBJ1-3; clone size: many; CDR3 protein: CASSNRGSGNTIYF; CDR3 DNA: TGTGCCAGCAGCAACAGGGGCTCTGGAAACACCATATATTTT
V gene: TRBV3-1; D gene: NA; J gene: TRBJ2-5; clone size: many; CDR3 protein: CASSQGRGGWQETQYF; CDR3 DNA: TGTGCCAGCAGCCAAGGACGGGGTGGTTGGCAAGAGACCCAGTACTTC
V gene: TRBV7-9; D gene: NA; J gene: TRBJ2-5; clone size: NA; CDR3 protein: CASSLPGTQETQYF; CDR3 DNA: TGCGCCAGCAGCCTCCCCGGGACCCAAGAGACCCAGTACTTC
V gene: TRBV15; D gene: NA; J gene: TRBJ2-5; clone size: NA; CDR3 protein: CATSKVEGETQYF; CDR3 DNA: TGTGCCACCAGCAAGGTCGAAGGGGAGACCCAGTACTTC
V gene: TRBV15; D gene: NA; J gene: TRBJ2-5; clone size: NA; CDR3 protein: CATSSASKQEETQYF; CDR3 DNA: TGTGCCACCAGCAGTGCTAGTAAACAGGAAGAGACCCAGTACTTC
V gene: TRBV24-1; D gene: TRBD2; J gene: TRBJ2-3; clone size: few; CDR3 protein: CATSDVPKSGSGHTQYF; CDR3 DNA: TGTGCCACCAGTGATGTCCCCAAGAGCGGGAGTGGTCATACGCAGTATTTT
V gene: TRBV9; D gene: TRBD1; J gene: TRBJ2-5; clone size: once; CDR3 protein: CASSTQTGGQETQYF; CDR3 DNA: TGTGCCAGCAGCACACAGACAGGGGGCCAAGAGACCCAGTACTTC
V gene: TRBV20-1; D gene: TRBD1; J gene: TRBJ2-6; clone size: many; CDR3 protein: CSARAGGGTHNSGANVLTF; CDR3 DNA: TGCAGTGCTAGGGCAGGGGGTGGCACTCACAACTCTGGGGCCAACGTCCTGACTTTC
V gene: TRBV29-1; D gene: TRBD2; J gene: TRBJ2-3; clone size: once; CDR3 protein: CSAIAGGRTDTQYF; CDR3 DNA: TGCAGCGCCATAGCGGGAGGGCGCACAGATACGCAGTATTTT
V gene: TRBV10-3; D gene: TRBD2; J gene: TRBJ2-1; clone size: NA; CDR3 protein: CAIRSGLGEQFF; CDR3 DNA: TGTGCCATCAGATCAGGACTAGGGGAGCAGTTCTTC
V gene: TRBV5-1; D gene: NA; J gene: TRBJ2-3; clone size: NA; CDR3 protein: CASSLRRGQSTDTQYF; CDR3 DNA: TGCGCCAGCAGCTTGAGGAGGGGACAGAGCACAGATACGCAGTATTTT
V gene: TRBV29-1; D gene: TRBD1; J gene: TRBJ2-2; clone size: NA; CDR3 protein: CSVVPGQGYTGELFF; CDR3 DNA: TGCAGCGTCGTACCGGGACAGGGTTACACCGGGGAGCTGTTTTTT
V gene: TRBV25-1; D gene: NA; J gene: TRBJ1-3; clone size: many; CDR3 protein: CASSDGNTIYF; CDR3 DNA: TGTGCCAGCAGTGATGGAAACACCATATATTTT
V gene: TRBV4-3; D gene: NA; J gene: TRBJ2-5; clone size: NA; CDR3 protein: CASRMGRETQYF; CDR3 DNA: TGCGCCAGCAGGATGGGGAGAGAGACCCAGTACTTC
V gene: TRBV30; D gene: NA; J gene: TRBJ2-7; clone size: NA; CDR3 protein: CAWRAPGPYEQYF; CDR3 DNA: TGTGCCTGGAGGGCACCAGGGCCCTACGAGCAGTACTTC
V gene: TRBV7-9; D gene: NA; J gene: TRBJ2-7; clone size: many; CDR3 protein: CASSSIRSASYEQYF; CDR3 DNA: TGTGCCAGCAGCTCCATAAGGAGCGCTTCCTACGAGCAGTACTTC
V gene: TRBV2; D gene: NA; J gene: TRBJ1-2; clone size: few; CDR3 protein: CASSEQLGGYTF; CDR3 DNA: TGTGCCAGCAGTGAGCAGCTCGGTGGCTACACCTTC
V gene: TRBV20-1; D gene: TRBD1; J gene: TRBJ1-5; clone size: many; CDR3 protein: CSGKTGLENQPQHF; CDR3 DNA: TGCAGTGGGAAGACAGGGCTTGAGAATCAGCCCCAGCATTTT
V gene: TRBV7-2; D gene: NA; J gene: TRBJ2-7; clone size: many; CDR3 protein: CASSPKRPGQSYEQYF; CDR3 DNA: TGTGCCAGCAGCCCTAAACGACCCGGACAGTCCTACGAGCAGTACTTC
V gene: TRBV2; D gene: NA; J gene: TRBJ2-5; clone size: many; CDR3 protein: CASSAQALQETQYF; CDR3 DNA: TGTGCCAGCAGCGCTCAGGCCCTACAAGAGACCCAGTACTTC
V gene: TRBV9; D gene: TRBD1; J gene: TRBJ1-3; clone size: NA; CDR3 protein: CASSVTGYSNRTIYF; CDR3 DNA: TGTGCCAGCAGCGTGACAGGGTATAGCAATCGGACCATATATTTT
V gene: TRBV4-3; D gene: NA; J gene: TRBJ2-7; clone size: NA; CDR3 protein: CASSQDPDSNYEQYF; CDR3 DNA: TGCGCCAGCAGCCAAGACCCGGACAGCAACTACGAGCAGTACTTC
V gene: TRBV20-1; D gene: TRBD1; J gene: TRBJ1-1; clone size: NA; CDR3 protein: CSARTLQGRAFF; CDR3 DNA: TGCAGTGCTAGAACTTTACAGGGGCGCGCTTTCTTT
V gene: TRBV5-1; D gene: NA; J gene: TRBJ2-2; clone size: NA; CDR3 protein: CASSVLPSSTGELFF; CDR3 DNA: TGCGCCAGCAGCGTTCTCCCATCATCCACCGGGGAGCTGTTTTTT
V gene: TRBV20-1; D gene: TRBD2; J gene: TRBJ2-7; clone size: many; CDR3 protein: CSARLSGRRWEQYF; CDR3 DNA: TGCAGTGCCCGCCTTAGCGGGAGAAGGTGGGAGCAGTACTTC
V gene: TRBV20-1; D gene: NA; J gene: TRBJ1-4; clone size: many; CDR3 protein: CSANRVANEKLFF; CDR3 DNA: TGCAGTGCTAACAGGGTGGCTAATGAAAAACTGTTTTTT
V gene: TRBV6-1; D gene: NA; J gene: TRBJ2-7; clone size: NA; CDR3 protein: CASSVDTGIFYEQYF; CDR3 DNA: TGTGCCAGCAGCGTCGATACTGGTATTTTCTACGAGCAGTACTTC
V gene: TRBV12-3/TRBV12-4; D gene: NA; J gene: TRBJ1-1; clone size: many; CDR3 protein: CASSLKRNTEAFF; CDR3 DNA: TGTGCCAGCAGTTTGAAGAGGAACACTGAAGCTTTCTTT
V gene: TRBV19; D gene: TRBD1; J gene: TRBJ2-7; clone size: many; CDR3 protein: CASSQDRDRWEQYF; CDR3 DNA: TGTGCCAGTAGTCAAGACAGGGACCGCTGGGAGCAGTACTTC
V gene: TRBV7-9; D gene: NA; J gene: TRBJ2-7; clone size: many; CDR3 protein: CASSPMGSSYEQYF; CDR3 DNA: TGTGCCAGCAGCCCTATGGGAAGCTCCTACGAGCAGTACTTC
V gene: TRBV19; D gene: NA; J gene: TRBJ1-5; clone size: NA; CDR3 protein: CAPFRDQPQHF; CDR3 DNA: TGTGCTCCCTTCCGGGATCAGCCCCAGCATTTT
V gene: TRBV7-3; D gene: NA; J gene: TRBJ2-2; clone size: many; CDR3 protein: CASSPKGLTAGELFF; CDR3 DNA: TGTGCCAGCAGCCCAAAAGGACTGACCGCCGGGGAGCTGTTTTTT
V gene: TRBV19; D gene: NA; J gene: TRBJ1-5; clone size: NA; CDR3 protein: CASSLPSQPQHF; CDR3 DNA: TGTGCCAGTAGTCTCCCAAGCCAGCCCCAGCATTTT